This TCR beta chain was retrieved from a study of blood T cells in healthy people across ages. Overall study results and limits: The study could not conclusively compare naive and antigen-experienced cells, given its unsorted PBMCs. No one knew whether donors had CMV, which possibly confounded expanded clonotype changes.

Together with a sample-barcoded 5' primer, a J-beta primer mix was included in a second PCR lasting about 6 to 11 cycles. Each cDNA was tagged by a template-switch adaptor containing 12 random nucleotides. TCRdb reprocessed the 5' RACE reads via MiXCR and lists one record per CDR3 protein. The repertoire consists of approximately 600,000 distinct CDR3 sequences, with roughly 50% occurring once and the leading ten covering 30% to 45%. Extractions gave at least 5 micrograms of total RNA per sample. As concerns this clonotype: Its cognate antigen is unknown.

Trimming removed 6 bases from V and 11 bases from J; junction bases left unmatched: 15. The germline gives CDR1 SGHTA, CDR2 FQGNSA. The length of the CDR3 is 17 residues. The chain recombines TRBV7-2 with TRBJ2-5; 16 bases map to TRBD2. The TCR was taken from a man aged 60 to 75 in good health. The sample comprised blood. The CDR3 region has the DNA TGTGCCAGCAGTCCCGGGACTAGCGGGAGGGTGTACAATGAGCAGTACTTC. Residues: CASSPGTSGRVYNEQYF. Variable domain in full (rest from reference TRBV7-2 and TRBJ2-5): GAGVSQSPSNKVTEKGKDVELRCDPISGHTALYWYRQSLGQGLEFLIYFQGNSAPDKSGLPSDRFSAERTGGSVSTLTIQRTQQEDSAVYLCASSPGTSGRVYNEQYFGPGTRLLVL.